The 26 T cell receptor beta chains presented below share a single source sample, sequenced in a study of Graves' ophthalmopathy and Graves' hyperthyroidism. RNA transcripts served as template for amplifying TCR beta CDR3 sequences. RT-PCR in the first round used HTBI primers; a second-round multiplex PCR followed. TCRdb independently ran MiXCR on the multiplex PCR reads; one entry per CDR3 protein. The sample holds under 250,000 distinct CDR3 sequences, 25% to 30% seen once. The sequenced sample was peripheral blood. These TCRs come from a man aged 50-60 years with Graves' ophthalmopathy.

This clonotype was recorded many times. The CDR3 protein is CASTGTGVSYEQYF. The CDR3 DNA is TGTGCCAGCACGGGGACGGGAGTTTCCTACGAGCAGTACTTC. This rearrangement joins TRBV7-3 to TRBJ2-7; weak D call: TRBD2 (6 bases). CDR3 length: 14 amino acids. V lost 7 bases, J lost 1 base, and 14 bases lay in between. CDR1 SGHTA and CDR2 FQGTGA come from the germline V gene.

This clonotype came up many times. This sequence joins TRBV11-2 and TRBJ2-2; D uncertain. The CDR3 is made up of 14 amino acids. CDR1 is SGHAT, CDR2 FQNNGV, per germline. The V end was cut by 2 bases, the J end by 6 bases, with 10 bases between. The CDR3 DNA reads TGTGCCAGCAGCTTATTAGGGCCCCCCGGGGAGCTGTTTTTT. This codes for CASSLLGPPGELFF.

This clonotype was counted many times. This chain connects TRBV29-1 to TRBJ1-2, with D maybe TRBD1 (5 bases). The germline CDR1 and CDR2 sequences are SQVTM and ANQGSEA. The CDR3 runs to 13 residues. Deletions cut 4 bases from V and 2 bases from J, with 11 bases between. The chain's CDR3 is CSVGGDPNYGYTF. The CDR3 nucleotides read TGCAGCGTTGGGGGCGACCCGAACTATGGCTACACCTTC.

This clonotype came up many times. The chain couples TRBV29-1 to TRBJ2-7, with D unresolved. The CDR3 consists of 12 residues. Germline V gene lookup returns CDR1 SQVTM and CDR2 ANQGSEA. Between the trimmed V and J ends, which lost 5 bases and 1 base, there was a span of 9 bases. This CDR3 is CSVWVGSYEQYF. The DNA for the CDR3 is TGCAGCGTTTGGGTAGGGTCCTACGAGCAGTACTTC.

This clonotype was counted many times. DNA of the CDR3: TGTGCCAGCAGCTCCGCGTCCACCCCTTACGAGCAGTACTTC. Its translation: CASSSASTPYEQYF. The chain couples TRBV7-9 to TRBJ2-7; D call uncertain. Looked up from germline, CDR1 is SEHNR and CDR2 is FQNEAQ (reference sequence). This CDR3 has 14 amino acids. V was cut by 4 bases and J by 4 bases, with 14 bases left in between.

The chain joins TRBV19 to TRBJ1-1; D is unresolved. The V end was cut by 9 bases, the J end by 0 bases, with 11 bases between. The CDR3 is made up of 13 amino acids. Germline CDR1 LNHDA, CDR2 SQIVND (reference sequence). CDR3 sequence reads: CASAWGMNTEAFF. CDR3 bases: TGTGCCAGCGCGTGGGGAATGAACACTGAAGCTTTCTTT.

This clonotype was seen more than once but under ten times. The gene calls are TRBV12-3 or TRBV12-4 and TRBJ2-7, with D perhaps matching TRBD1 or TRBD2 (6 bases each). The CDR3 sequence is 14 residues long. V lost 3 bases to trimming and J lost 3 bases, with 12 bases between them. The CDR3 DNA reads as TGTGCCAGCAGTTTTCGACAGGAGGGCTACGAGCAGTACTTC. This translates into CASSFRQEGYEQYF.

Many counts were recorded for this clonotype. The J gene is TRBJ2-2, the V gene TRBV29-1, with D uncertain. The CDR3 consists of 12 residues. The germline V gene has CDR1 SQVTM and CDR2 ANQGSEA. Trimming removed 6 bases from V and 1 base from J, with 6 bases in between. CDR3 loop: CSVRQNTGELFF. In DNA form, the CDR3 reads TGCAGCGTGCGACAGAACACCGGGGAGCTGTTTTTT.

This clonotype was seen repeatedly, ten times or more. The chain carries TRBV2 and TRBJ2-5, with D unclear. Per germline, CDR1 SNHLY and CDR2 FYNNEI. Between the trimmed V and J ends, which lost 3 bases and 6 bases, there was a span of 17 bases. The CDR3 sequence is 15 residues long. The CDR3 nucleotides are TGTGCCAGCAGTGAGGGTTATTATCGGTCAAAGACCCAGTACTTC. This gives the protein CASSEGYYRSKTQYF.

The sample holds many counts of this clonotype. This chain uses TRBV29-1 with TRBJ1-1; D is unresolved. Germline CDR1 SQVTM, CDR2 ANQGSEA. There are 13 residues in the CDR3. The V end lost 6 bases, the J end lost 0 bases, and 11 bases lay between the germline ends. As DNA, the CDR3 is TGCAGCGTGGATTCAGAGTTGAACACTGAAGCTTTCTTT. Amino acids: CSVDSELNTEAFF.

This clonotype was seen repeatedly, ten times or more. This chain joins TRBV7-8 and TRBJ2-7, with D perhaps TRBD1 (5 bases). Deletions cut 5 bases from V and 0 bases from J, with 14 bases between. This CDR3 is built from 15 residues. Germline-derived CDR1 and CDR2 are SGHVS and FQNEAQ. Here the CDR3 DNA reads TGTGCCAGCAGCCTGTGGGGCGACAGCTCCTACGAGCAGTACTTC. Its translation is CASSLWGDSSYEQYF.

This chain joins TRBV12-3 or TRBV12-4 and TRBJ1-1; no clear D gene. The CDR3 runs 13 residues. The ends were cut back, 1 base at V and 3 bases at J, with 6 bases in the middle. The CDR3 nucleotides are TGTGCCAGCAGTTTAGACTGGGACACTGAAGCTTTCTTT. It yields the protein CASSLDWDTEAFF.

This clonotype was picked up a small number of times. The CDR3 protein is CASSLSVVGSYEQYF. DNA for the CDR3: TGTGCCAGCAGTTTATCAGTCGTGGGCTCCTACGAGCAGTACTTC. The V gene is TRBV28, the J gene TRBJ2-7, with D unresolved. Trimming stripped 1 base from V and 0 bases from J, with 10 bases between. Germline V lookup: CDR1 MDHEN, CDR2 SYDVKM. The CDR3 totals 15 residues.

This clonotype was seen more than once but under ten times. The genes are TRBV28 and TRBJ2-5; 16 bases match TRBD2. Germline V gives CDR1 MDHEN, CDR2 SYDVKM. V lost 3 bases, J lost 3 bases, and 10 bases stayed unmatched. The CDR3 loop spans 19 amino acids. The CDR3 nucleotides read TGTGCCAGCAGTTTTCCCGGGACTAGCGGGAGGGTGGGGAAAGAGACCCAGTACTTC. Protein product: CASSFPGTSGRVGKETQYF.

This clonotype was recorded at least ten times. The gene calls are TRBV28 and TRBJ2-5; D gene unclear. V was shortened by 5 bases and J by 5 bases, with 15 bases between the two germline ends. CDR1 is MDHEN and CDR2 is SYDVKM in the germline V gene. The CDR3 is made up of 14 amino acids. CDR3 sequence: CASSPRWAVETQYF. As DNA, the CDR3 is TGTGCCAGCAGTCCCCGCTGGGCAGTCGAGACCCAGTACTTC.

The chain recombines TRBV6-2 or TRBV6-3 with TRBJ2-7; D gene unclear. Germline V CDR1 and CDR2: MNHEY, SVGEGT. Trimming took off 5 bases at V and 2 bases at J, with 16 bases between the two ends. The CDR3 is made up of 15 amino acids. The CDR3 reads CASSTLQRVTYEQYF. CDR3 sequence (DNA): TGTGCCAGCAGTACCTTGCAAAGGGTGACCTACGAGCAGTACTTC.

CDR3 in amino acids: CAISESNSPLHF. The CDR3 DNA reads as TGTGCCATCAGTGAGTCGAATTCACCCCTCCACTTT. This sequence joins TRBV10-3 and TRBJ1-6, with unresolved D. Germline values: CDR1 ENHRY, CDR2 SYGVKD. The CDR3 spans 12 residues. V lost 0 bases and J 7 bases, leaving 1 base between the germline ends.

At least ten counts were recorded for this clonotype. The rearrangement uses TRBV30 and TRBJ1-5; 7 bases match TRBD1. This CDR3 region has 16 residues. V lost 1 base, J lost 4 bases, and 10 bases stayed unmatched. Germline assignment: CDR1 GTSNPN and CDR2 SVGIG (reference sequence). The CDR3 DNA is TGTGCCTGGAGTGCCCAGAGACAGGGCCGAAATCAGCCCCAGCATTTT. It translates to CAWSAQRQGRNQPQHF.

The chain recombines TRBV12-3 or TRBV12-4 with TRBJ1-5; D gene unclear. The CDR3 is 12 amino acids. Trimming cost V 7 bases and J 3 bases, with 7 bases left between them. In DNA form, the CDR3 reads TGTGCCAGCAAGAACAACAATCAGCCCCAGCATTTT. Translated, it gives CASKNNNQPQHF.

This clonotype was recorded at least ten times. The chain carries TRBV2 and TRBJ2-5, with D perhaps given as TRBD1 or TRBD2 (6 bases each). The CDR3 spans 15 residues. Germline V CDR1 and CDR2: SNHLY, FYNNEI. Trimming took off 5 bases at V and 5 bases at J, with 18 bases between the two ends. The CDR3 region has the DNA TGTGCCAGCAGTACTGCTGAGGGGGACTTTGAGACCCAGTACTTC. Translating it yields CASSTAEGDFETQYF. The full variable domain, with the rest looked up from reference TRBV2 and TRBJ2-5, is EPEVTQTPSHQVTQMGQEVILRCVPISNHLYFYWYRQILGQKVEFLVSFYNNEISEKSEIFDDQFSVERPDGSNFTLKIRSTKLEDSAMYFCASSTAEGDFETQYFGPGTRLLVL.

The rearrangement joins TRBV11-2 to TRBJ2-5; 12 bases line up with TRBD2. Germline V gene data show CDR1 as SGHAT and CDR2 as FQNNGV. The ends lost 5 bases at V and 2 bases at J; junction bases unmatched: 9. This CDR3 comprises 17 residues. CDR3 nucleotide sequence: TGTGCCAGCAGCCCGAGCCCCGGGACTAGCGGGCAAGAGACCCAGTACTTC. Translated: CASSPSPGTSGQETQYF.

This clonotype was seen repeatedly, ten times or more. The rearrangement links TRBV7-8 to TRBJ1-1, with D possibly being TRBD1 (6 bases). The CDR3 has 19 residues. Trimming removed 5 bases at V and 2 bases at J, with 27 bases between. Looked up from germline, CDR1 is SGHVS and CDR2 is FQNEAQ. The CDR3 spells CASSPLRFRAGVRNTEAFF. In DNA, the CDR3 is TGTGCCAGCAGCCCTCTGAGGTTTCGGGCAGGGGTCCGAAACACTGAAGCTTTCTTT.

The rearrangement uses TRBV27 and TRBJ2-7; weak D call: TRBD1 (6 bases). The CDR3 runs 13 residues. With 7 bases removed from V and 2 bases from J, the gap between germline ends came to 12 bases. In germline, CDR1 is MNHEY, CDR2 SMNVEV (reference sequence). The DNA of the CDR3 is TGTGCCAGCAATCAGGGACAACCCTACGAGCAGTACTTC. Translating it yields CASNQGQPYEQYF.

V gene TRBV6-2 or TRBV6-3 combines with J gene TRBJ1-2, with a tentative D call TRBD1 (6 bases). The germline gives CDR1 MNHEY, CDR2 SVGEGT. The CDR3 runs to 15 residues. V lost 8 bases and J lost 0, with 16 bases in between. CDR3 sequence reads: CASSPRGNANYGYTF. The CDR3 nucleotides read TGTGCCAGCTCACCAAGGGGGAACGCTAACTATGGCTACACCTTC.

This clonotype was observed many times. The genes are TRBV12-3 or TRBV12-4 and TRBJ1-6, with D unclear. Trimming stripped 8 bases from V and 9 bases from J, with 14 bases between. This CDR3 comprises 13 residues. For the CDR3, the DNA is TGTGCCAGCCGCTCGGGCGGAGGTTCACCCCTCCACTTT. This sequence encodes CASRSGGGSPLHF.

The table lists this clonotype with many counts. This rearrangement joins TRBV12-3 or TRBV12-4 to TRBJ1-2; tentatively, D is TRBD1 (5 bases). This CDR3 spans 15 amino acids. The V end was cut by 1 base, the J end by 4 bases, with 13 bases between. The CDR3 nucleotides are TGTGCCAGCAGTTTAGGGGGGGGGGTCTTCTATGGCTACACCTTC. It specifies CASSLGGGVFYGYTF.